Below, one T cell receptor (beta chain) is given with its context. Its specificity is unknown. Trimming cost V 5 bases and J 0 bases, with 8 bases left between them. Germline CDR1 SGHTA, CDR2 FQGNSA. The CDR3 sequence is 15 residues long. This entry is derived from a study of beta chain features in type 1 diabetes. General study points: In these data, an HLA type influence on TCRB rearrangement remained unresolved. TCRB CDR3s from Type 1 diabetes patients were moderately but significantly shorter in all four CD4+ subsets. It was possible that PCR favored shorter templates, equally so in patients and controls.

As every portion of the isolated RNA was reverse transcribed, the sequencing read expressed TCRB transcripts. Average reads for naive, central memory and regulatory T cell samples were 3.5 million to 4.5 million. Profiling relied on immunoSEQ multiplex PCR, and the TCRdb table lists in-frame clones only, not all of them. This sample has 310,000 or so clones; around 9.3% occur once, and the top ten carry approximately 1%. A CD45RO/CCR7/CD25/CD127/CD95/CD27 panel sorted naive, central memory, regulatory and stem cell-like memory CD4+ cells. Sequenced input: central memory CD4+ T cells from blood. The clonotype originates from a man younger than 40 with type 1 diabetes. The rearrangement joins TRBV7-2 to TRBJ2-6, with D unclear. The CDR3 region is CASSSVFSGANVLTF. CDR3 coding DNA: TGTGCCAGCAGCAGCGTCTTCTCTGGGGCCAACGTCCTGACTTTC. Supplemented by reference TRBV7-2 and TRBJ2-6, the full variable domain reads GAGVSQSPSNKVTEKGKDVELRCDPISGHTALYWYRQSLGQGLEFLIYFQGNSAPDKSGLPSDRFSAERTGGSVSTLTIQRTQQEDSAVYLCASSSVFSGANVLTFGAGSRLTVL.